This TCR beta chain emerged from a study of OX40 agonist ivuxolimab in advanced cancers. Whole-study context: Hepatocellular carcinoma, melanoma, renal cell or head and neck cancer occurred in dose-escalation patients.

Remarks on this clone: Antigen: not known.

The table came from immunoSEQ multiplex PCR; TCRdb's copy has only in-frame clones and leaves some out. The sample gives about 53,000 clones, over 75% of which show up once; over 8.5% is in the top ten. Findings and limits, study-wide: Normalized T-cell clonal expansion was also low in a subset of nonresponders.

If patients had autoimmune disease history or systemic immunosuppression, they were excluded. The TCR originated in an adult with an advanced solid tumor such as melanoma, head and neck, liver or kidney cancer. Sequences were derived from CD4+ or CD8+ T cells sorted from blood, sampled in a trial of the OX40 agonist ivuxolimab.

The CDR3 is CASSALWGDTEAFF. CDR3 in DNA: TGTGCCAGCAGCGCCCTGTGGGGGGACACTGAAGCTTTCTTT. The genes are TRBV9 and TRBJ1-1; perhaps TRBD1 as D (5 bases). This CDR3 spans 14 amino acids. CDR1 and CDR2 from the germline V gene are SGDLS and YYNGEE. The V and J ends lost 3 bases and 3 bases respectively, with 12 bases between them. The variable domain in full, completed from reference TRBV9 and TRBJ1-1, reads DSGVTQTPKHLITATGQRVTLRCSPRSGDLSVYWYQQSLDQGLQFLIQYYNGEERAKGNILERFSAQQFPDLHSELNLSSLELGDSALYFCASSALWGDTEAFFGQGTRLTVV.